Listed below are T cell receptor beta chains from one sample, sequenced in a study of human thymus T cells. The assay was immunoSEQ multiplex PCR, and TCRdb's table has in-frame clones only and misses some. The sample holds some 78,000 clones, around 96% seen once. Sequences were obtained from thymus tissue. The receptors shown here come from a boy under two years old with a congenital heart defect but otherwise immunologically healthy. CDR3s include the opening cysteine and the closing phenylalanine or tryptophan. Fields, in order: D gene, J gene, V gene, clone size, CDR3 DNA, CDR3 protein. The D gene is left open where the match is weak. For some rows the clone size is stated as once, few or many, or as a class when expanded; others skip it.

d_gene: NA
j_gene: TRBJ2-5
v_gene: TRBV27
abundance: NA
CDR3nt: TGTGCCAGCAGTTTAAGTCCCGGGACTCCAGAGACCCAGTACTTC
CDR3aa: CASSLSPGTPETQYF

d_gene: NA
j_gene: TRBJ1-3
v_gene: TRBV28
abundance: NA
CDR3nt: TGTGCCAGCAGGGGTATCTCAGGAAACACCATATATTTT
CDR3aa: CASRGISGNTIYF

d_gene: TRBD1
j_gene: TRBJ2-2
v_gene: TRBV4-1
abundance: NA
CDR3nt: TGCGCCAGCAGCCCAACCCCCGGGACAGGGACGGCCGGGGAGCTGTTTTTT
CDR3aa: CASSPTPGTGTAGELFF

d_gene: TRBD2
j_gene: TRBJ2-3
v_gene: TRBV7-3
abundance: NA
CDR3nt: TGTGCCAGCAGCCATACTAGCGCAGATACGCAGTATTTT
CDR3aa: CASSHTSADTQYF

d_gene: NA
j_gene: TRBJ2-3
v_gene: TRBV10-3
abundance: NA
CDR3nt: TGTGCCATCAGTGAAATGCTATCGACGGACTTATCGAGACCGTCTACGCAGTATTTT
CDR3aa: CAISEMLSTDLSRPSTQYF

d_gene: TRBD2
j_gene: TRBJ2-1
v_gene: TRBV5-1
abundance: NA
CDR3nt: TGCGCCAGCAGCTTGGTTAGCGGGAGTCCCCACAATGAGCAGTTCTTC
CDR3aa: CASSLVSGSPHNEQFF

d_gene: NA
j_gene: TRBJ2-1
v_gene: TRBV5-1
abundance: NA
CDR3nt: TGCGTCAGCAGCGTTCTGTGGGCTGACTACAATGAGCAGTTCTTC
CDR3aa: CVSSVLWADYNEQFF

d_gene: TRBD2
j_gene: TRBJ2-1
v_gene: TRBV5-1
abundance: NA
CDR3nt: TGCGCCAGCCACTCCGGACTAGCGGGAGCAAAGCAGTTCTTC
CDR3aa: CASHSGLAGAKQFF

d_gene: TRBD2
j_gene: TRBJ2-7
v_gene: TRBV14
abundance: NA
CDR3nt: TGTGCCAGCAGCCCAGCCAAGATCCCCAGCGGGAGTATTTACGAGCAGTACTTC
CDR3aa: CASSPAKIPSGSIYEQYF

d_gene: NA
j_gene: TRBJ1-3
v_gene: TRBV5-4
abundance: NA
CDR3nt: TGTGCCAGCAGCTTGTCGCAGGTGGGAGGAAACACCATATATTTT
CDR3aa: CASSLSQVGGNTIYF

d_gene: NA
j_gene: TRBJ2-3
v_gene: TRBV15
abundance: NA
CDR3nt: TGTGCCACCAGCAGGGGGCCCGCGACCGGAGATACGCAGTATTTT
CDR3aa: CATSRGPATGDTQYF

d_gene: TRBD1
j_gene: TRBJ2-1
v_gene: TRBV10-1
abundance: NA
CDR3nt: TGCGCCAGCAGTTTTTCTCCCGGGACAGTGACAGAGCAGTTCTTC
CDR3aa: CASSFSPGTVTEQFF

d_gene: NA
j_gene: TRBJ1-5
v_gene: TRBV2
abundance: NA
CDR3nt: TGTGCCAGCAGTGAAGCGCTCCGCAGCTATAGCAATCAGCCCCAGCATTTT
CDR3aa: CASSEALRSYSNQPQHF

d_gene: NA
j_gene: TRBJ2-6
v_gene: TRBV12-5
abundance: NA
CDR3nt: TGTGCTAGTGGTTCCTTCGACCTCTCTGGGGCCAACGTCCTGACTTTC
CDR3aa: CASGSFDLSGANVLTF

d_gene: NA
j_gene: TRBJ1-5
v_gene: TRBV15
abundance: NA
CDR3nt: TGTGCCACCAGCAGAGATTCGGAGGATCAGCCCCAGCATTTT
CDR3aa: CATSRDSEDQPQHF

d_gene: NA
j_gene: TRBJ2-5
v_gene: TRBV5-6
abundance: once
CDR3nt: TGTGCCAGCAGCTTGTGGGAGACCCAGTACTTC
CDR3aa: CASSLWETQYF

d_gene: NA
j_gene: TRBJ1-1
v_gene: TRBV5-1
abundance: once
CDR3nt: TGCGCCAGCAGCTTGGGGGTTAGGGGGAGTGAGAACACTGAAGCTTTCTTT
CDR3aa: CASSLGVRGSENTEAFF

d_gene: NA
j_gene: TRBJ1-5
v_gene: TRBV25-1
abundance: NA
CDR3nt: TGTGCCAGCAGTGAAGGGGGGACCGCCTATGGGCAGCCCCAGCATTTT
CDR3aa: CASSEGGTAYGQPQHF

d_gene: NA
j_gene: TRBJ2-3
v_gene: TRBV7-2
abundance: NA
CDR3nt: TGTGCCAGCAGGTCCCGGAAGCCCTCAGATACGCAGTATTTT
CDR3aa: CASRSRKPSDTQYF

d_gene: TRBD2
j_gene: TRBJ2-3
v_gene: TRBV6-4
abundance: NA
CDR3nt: TGTGCCAGCCCCGGGCCCAGCGGGAGGGCAGATACGCAGTATTTT
CDR3aa: CASPGPSGRADTQYF

d_gene: TRBD2
j_gene: TRBJ2-1
v_gene: TRBV7-8
abundance: NA
CDR3nt: TGTGCCAGCAGCTTAGTGTCCAGCGGGGGGGCGTCCTACAATGAGCAGTTCTTC
CDR3aa: CASSLVSSGGASYNEQFF

d_gene: TRBD1
j_gene: TRBJ1-2
v_gene: TRBV5-1
abundance: few
CDR3nt: TGCGCCAGCAGATCGGCCTTGGGACAGACCAGGAGATGGTTCTATGGCTACACCTTC
CDR3aa: CASRSALGQTRRWFYGYTF

d_gene: NA
j_gene: TRBJ1-2
v_gene: TRBV29-1
abundance: NA
CDR3nt: TGCAGCGTACACTACAGGGCCCGCTACACCTTC
CDR3aa: CSVHYRARYTF

d_gene: NA
j_gene: TRBJ2-3
v_gene: TRBV28
abundance: NA
CDR3nt: TGTGCCAGCAGTCACCCGATGGCTGGGGGACCCACAGATACGCAGTATTTT
CDR3aa: CASSHPMAGGPTDTQYF

d_gene: TRBD1
j_gene: TRBJ1-4
v_gene: TRBV2
abundance: NA
CDR3nt: TGTGCCAGCATGCACAGGGGCGGTGAAAAACTGTTTTTT
CDR3aa: CASMHRGGEKLFF

d_gene: TRBD2
j_gene: TRBJ2-1
v_gene: TRBV11-3
abundance: once
CDR3nt: TGTGCCAGCAGCTTAGGGGTGGTAGCGGGAGGGCCCATCGCACTTGAGCAGTTCTTC
CDR3aa: CASSLGVVAGGPIALEQFF

d_gene: NA
j_gene: TRBJ2-1
v_gene: TRBV7-2
abundance: NA
CDR3nt: TGTGCCAGCAGCCTAGCCGCGACGAGCAATGAGCAGTTCTTC
CDR3aa: CASSLAATSNEQFF

d_gene: TRBD2
j_gene: TRBJ2-3
v_gene: TRBV4-2
abundance: NA
CDR3nt: TGTGCCAGCAGCCAAGGCCAGGCTAGCGGGGGGAGTCCCACAGATACGCAGTATTTT
CDR3aa: CASSQGQASGGSPTDTQYF

d_gene: NA
j_gene: TRBJ2-7
v_gene: TRBV5-6
abundance: NA
CDR3nt: TGTGCCAGCAGCCTGGGTCAGCCCGAGGGCGACGAGCAGTACTTC
CDR3aa: CASSLGQPEGDEQYF

d_gene: TRBD1
j_gene: TRBJ2-7
v_gene: TRBV15
abundance: NA
CDR3nt: TGTGCCACCAGCAGAATAACCGAGCCGGGGACAGGGGGAAACGAGCAGTACTTC
CDR3aa: CATSRITEPGTGGNEQYF